This T cell receptor (beta chain) was sequenced in a study of cytomegalovirus exposure and HLA in healthy donors. The ends were cut back, 4 bases at V and 0 bases at J, with 12 bases in the middle. Germline CDR1 SQVTM, CDR2 ANQGSEA. The CDR3 consists of 14 residues. This clone was recorded once. The PCR employed 60 Vbeta primers together with 13 Jbeta primers. Assay used: immunoSEQ multiplex PCR; TCRdb lists only in-frame clones, some missing. The data show more than 150,000 clones, 75% to 90% seen once. The chain is built from TRBV29-1 and TRBJ1-2; a possible D gene is TRBD1 (6 bases). The receptor's source is a girl between 5 and 17 years old in good health and CMV-seropositive. Material: PBMCs. In DNA, the CDR3 is TGCAGCGTTGGCCCCCGGACAGCTAACTATGGCTACACCTTC. The encoded protein is CSVGPRTANYGYTF.